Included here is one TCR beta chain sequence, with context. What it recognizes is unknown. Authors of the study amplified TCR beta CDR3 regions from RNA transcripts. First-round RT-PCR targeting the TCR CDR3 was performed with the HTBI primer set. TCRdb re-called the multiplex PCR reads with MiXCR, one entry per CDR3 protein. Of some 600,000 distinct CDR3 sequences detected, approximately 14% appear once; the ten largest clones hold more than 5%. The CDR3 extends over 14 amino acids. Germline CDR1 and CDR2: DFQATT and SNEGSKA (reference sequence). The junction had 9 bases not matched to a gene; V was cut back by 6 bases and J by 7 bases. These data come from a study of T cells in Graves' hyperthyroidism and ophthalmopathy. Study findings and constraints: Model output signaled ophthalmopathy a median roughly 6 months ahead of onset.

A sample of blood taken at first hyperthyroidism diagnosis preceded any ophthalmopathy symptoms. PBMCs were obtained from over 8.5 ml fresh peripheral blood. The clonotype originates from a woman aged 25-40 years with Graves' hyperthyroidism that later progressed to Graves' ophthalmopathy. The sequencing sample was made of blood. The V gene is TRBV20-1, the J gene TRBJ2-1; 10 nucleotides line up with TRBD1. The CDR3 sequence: CSAQTGTGANEQFF. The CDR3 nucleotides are TGCAGTGCGCAGACCGGGACAGGGGCGAATGAGCAGTTCTTC.